The rows below give T cell receptor beta chains drawn from one sample of a study of CD8 T cells in ankylosing spondylitis. One entry per CDR3 protein, called by TCRdb with MiXCR from the 5' RACE reads. The data contain approximately 340,000 distinct CDR3 sequences, roughly 14% of them singletons. The sample comprised blood, either unsorted or a sorted T cell fraction (not recorded which). The origin of the receptors is a male donor with ankylosing spondylitis or in good health (not recorded which). The CDR3 runs from the conserved cysteine through the conserved F or W. A D gene is named only where the DNA matches it firmly. Only some rows state a clone size, as once, few, many or a class for expanded clones.

j_gene: TRBJ1-1; d_gene: NA; len: 16; v_gene: TRBV20-1; abundance: many; CDR3aa: CSARAAGTIMNTEAFF; CDR3nt: TGCAGTGCTAGAGCAGCCGGGACCATCATGAACACTGAAGCTTTCTTT
j_gene: TRBJ2-4; d_gene: TRBD2; len: 16; v_gene: TRBV7-2; abundance: many; CDR3aa: CASSLDSGGRKNIQYF; CDR3nt: TGTGCCAGCAGCTTAGATAGCGGGGGCCGGAAAAACATTCAGTACTTC
j_gene: TRBJ2-1; d_gene: TRBD2; len: 14; v_gene: TRBV6-8; abundance: few; CDR3aa: CASSPSGRDNEQFF; CDR3nt: TGTGCCAGCAGTCCCAGCGGGAGGGACAATGAGCAGTTCTTC
j_gene: TRBJ2-2; d_gene: TRBD2; len: 15; v_gene: TRBV5-1; abundance: NA; CDR3aa: CASSLGLAGAGELFF; CDR3nt: TGCGCCAGCAGCTTGGGACTAGCGGGAGCTGGGGAGCTGTTTTTT
j_gene: TRBJ2-7; d_gene: NA; len: 14; v_gene: TRBV6-1; abundance: few; CDR3aa: CASSEAPSSYEQYF; CDR3nt: TGTGCCAGCAGTGAAGCACCGAGCTCCTACGAGCAGTACTTC
j_gene: TRBJ2-1; d_gene: TRBD2; len: 15; v_gene: TRBV4-2; abundance: many; CDR3aa: CASSLGLAGDNEQFF; CDR3nt: TGTGCCAGCAGTTTGGGACTAGCGGGGGACAATGAGCAGTTCTTC
j_gene: TRBJ2-3; d_gene: NA; len: 16; v_gene: TRBV5-1; abundance: few; CDR3aa: CASSLYLGGSRDTQYF; CDR3nt: TGCGCCAGCAGCTTGTATTTGGGCGGCTCGAGGGATACGCAGTATTTT
j_gene: TRBJ2-5; d_gene: NA; len: 14; v_gene: TRBV9; abundance: NA; CDR3aa: CASSRAGSRETQYF; CDR3nt: TGTGCCAGCAGTAGGGCGGGCAGTAGAGAGACCCAGTACTTC
j_gene: TRBJ2-2; d_gene: TRBD2; len: 16; v_gene: TRBV11-3; abundance: few; CDR3aa: CASSFSGTSDTGELFF; CDR3nt: TGTGCCAGCAGCTTTTCCGGGACTAGCGACACCGGGGAGCTGTTTTTT
j_gene: TRBJ2-3; d_gene: NA; len: 16; v_gene: TRBV21-1; abundance: few; CDR3aa: CASSKEDSGIPDTQYF; CDR3nt: TGTGCCAGCAGCAAAGAGGATAGCGGGATACCAGATACGCAGTATTTT
j_gene: TRBJ1-1; d_gene: NA; len: 12; v_gene: TRBV12-3/TRBV12-4; abundance: NA; CDR3aa: CATGWVGTEAFF; CDR3nt: TGTGCCACCGGTTGGGTGGGCACTGAAGCTTTCTTT
j_gene: TRBJ1-1; d_gene: NA; len: 16; v_gene: TRBV19; abundance: NA; CDR3aa: CASSRVGVGSNTEAFF; CDR3nt: TGTGCCAGTAGTAGGGTGGGCGTTGGGTCGAACACTGAAGCTTTCTTT
j_gene: TRBJ2-2; d_gene: NA; len: 14; v_gene: TRBV5-1; abundance: NA; CDR3aa: CASSLKGVTGELFF; CDR3nt: TGCGCCAGCAGCTTAAAGGGAGTTACCGGGGAGCTGTTTTTT
j_gene: TRBJ2-2; d_gene: NA; len: 15; v_gene: TRBV12-3/TRBV12-4; abundance: many; CDR3aa: CASSLEDTTTGELFF; CDR3nt: TGTGCCAGCAGTTTAGAAGACACTACCACCGGGGAGCTGTTTTTT
j_gene: TRBJ1-2; d_gene: NA; len: 13; v_gene: TRBV20-1; abundance: NA; CDR3aa: CSAREGADYGYTF; CDR3nt: TGCAGTGCTAGAGAGGGAGCAGACTATGGCTACACCTTC
j_gene: TRBJ2-2; d_gene: NA; len: 15; v_gene: TRBV4-2; abundance: few; CDR3aa: CASSQESWGTGELFF; CDR3nt: TGTGCCAGCAGCCAAGAGTCTTGGGGAACCGGGGAGCTGTTTTTT
j_gene: TRBJ1-2; d_gene: TRBD1; len: 14; v_gene: TRBV6-5; abundance: few; CDR3aa: CASSFYTTGFGYTF; CDR3nt: TGTGCCAGCAGTTTCTATACGACAGGGTTTGGCTACACCTTC